This T cell receptor beta chain is drawn from a study of cytotoxic CD8 clonotypes in ibrutinib-treated CLL. Points on this clone: Its antigen is unidentified.

General study findings and limits: Ibrutinib response saw clonality rise, and progression saw it return toward baseline. Public clonotypes, rarely seen, contracted or held steady on treatment.

Depth targeted 1 in 200,000 to 1 in 1 million T cells, averaging roughly 9.3x coverage per clonotype. The protocol was immunoSEQ multiplex PCR, while the TCRdb copy is restricted to in-frame clones and leaves out a portion. Of more than 85,000 clones detected, more than 75% appear once; the ten largest clones hold 25% to 40%. Germline V CDR1 and CDR2: MNHNS, SASEGT. Trimming took 6 bases from V and 3 from J, leaving 11 bases between them. The CDR3 has 13 amino acids. Sequences were derived from PBMCs, sampled after 12 months of ibrutinib treatment. The rearrangement links TRBV6-1 to TRBJ1-1, with D possibly being TRBD1 (5 bases). This sequence was found in a human donor with chronic lymphocytic leukemia. CDR3 DNA sequence: TGTGCCAGCAGGAGGGGTAGGGACACTGAAGCTTTCTTT. As protein: CASRRGRDTEAFF.